The 21 T cell receptor beta chains in this list originate from one sample, sequenced in a study of human T cells and chemical hapten exposure. MiXCR was run by TCRdb on the RACE reads, yielding one entry per CDR3 protein. The sample lists 120,000 to 150,000 distinct CDR3 sequences; about 12% were seen once. Time point here: patch test 2, 6 weeks after DPC sensitization. Treatment indicated: therapeutic diphenylcyclopropenone sensitization with weekly scalp DPC. Material: whole blood, obtained in connection with sensitization to the hapten diphenylcyclopropenone (DPC). The receptors derive from a woman aged 50 to 60 with alopecia areata. Some clones in this sample may be carry-over from other donors' samples.

The chain combines TRBV21-1 with TRBJ2-3. TRBV21-1 is annotated as a pseudogene. There are 18 residues in the CDR3. In nucleotides, the CDR3 is TGTGCCAGCAGCAAAGCGGCGACTGGATTTGCTAGCACAGATACGCAGTATTTT. It is translated as CASSKAATGFASTDTQYF.

The sample holds many counts of this clonotype. The V gene is TRBV7-9, the J gene TRBJ2-3; D is unresolved. CDR3 length: 14 amino acids. V lost 6 bases and J 14 bases, leaving 24 bases between the germline ends. Germline V gene data show CDR1 as SEHNR and CDR2 as FQNEAQ (reference sequence). The CDR3 spells CASSSSRSDRIRYF. The CDR3 DNA reads TGTGCCAGCAGTTCCTCCCGATCGGATCGGATTAGGTATTTT.

In its sample, this clonotype was seen many times. The chain couples TRBV29-1 to TRBJ1-5; TRBD1 agrees at 9 bases. The CDR3 contains 14 residues. Per the germline V gene, CDR1 is SQVTM and CDR2 is ANQGSEA. The junction had 8 bases not matched to a gene; V was cut back by 4 bases and J by 7 bases. DNA for the CDR3: TGCAGCGTTGGGGCGGGGACAGGGACGCAGCCCCAGCATTTT. Residues: CSVGAGTGTQPQHF. Full variable domain (rest looked up from reference TRBV29-1 and TRBJ1-5): SAVISQKPSRDICQRGTSLTIQCQVDSQVTMMFWYRQQPGQSLTLIATANQGSEATYESGFVIDKFPISRPNLTFSTLTVSNMSPEDSSIYLCSVGAGTGTQPQHFGDGTRLSIL.

The gene calls are TRBV7-9 and TRBJ2-3; D remains unclear. The ends were cut back, 2 bases at V and 2 bases at J, with 8 bases in the middle. The CDR3 has 14 amino acids. From germline, CDR1 is SEHNR and CDR2 FQNEAQ (reference sequence). The CDR3 nucleotides read TGTGCCAGCAGCTTATTAGGCACCACAGATACGCAGTATTTT. Translated, it gives CASSLLGTTDTQYF.

This clonotype was counted many times. The chain carries TRBV19 and TRBJ2-7; the D gene could be TRBD1 or TRBD2 (5 bases each). V lost 1 base to trimming and J lost 3 bases, with 16 bases between them. In germline, CDR1 is LNHDA, CDR2 SQIVND (reference sequence). The CDR3 is 16 amino acids. In nucleotides, the CDR3 is TGTGCCAGTAGTATAGGAACCGGGAAGGGGAGCTACGAGCAGTACTTC. Residues: CASSIGTGKGSYEQYF.

The chain joins TRBV29-1 to TRBJ1-6; TRBD1 might be the D (5 bases). V was trimmed by 4 bases and J by 8 bases, leaving 12 bases between them. The CDR3 runs to 13 residues. The germline gives CDR1 SQVTM, CDR2 ANQGSEA. CDR3 coding DNA: TGCAGCGTTGGAGACAGAGCTTATTCACCCCTCCACTTT. This gives the protein CSVGDRAYSPLHF.

This clonotype appeared a few times. The V and J genes are TRBV12-3 or TRBV12-4 and TRBJ1-5; 7 bases fit TRBD1. This CDR3 has 15 amino acids. V lost 5 bases and J lost 6; bases outside the gene matches: 10. The CDR3 loop reads CASSVTGEPSQPQHF. The CDR3 nucleotides read TGTGCCAGCAGTGTCACAGGGGAACCGAGTCAGCCCCAGCATTTT.

This clonotype has more than one count but fewer than ten. J is TRBJ2-1 and V is TRBV19; 10 nucleotides match TRBD2. CDR1 and CDR2 (germline): LNHDA, SQIVND (reference sequence). There are 16 residues in the CDR3. Losses at the gene ends were 7 bases for V and 5 bases for J; bases not matched to a gene: 11. The CDR3 reads CASTWASGSIHNEQFF. In nucleotides, the CDR3 is TGTGCCAGTACATGGGCTAGCGGGAGCATCCACAATGAGCAGTTCTTC.

This rearrangement joins TRBV27 to TRBJ2-5; the D is unclear. Trimming removed 4 bases at V and 7 bases at J, with 7 bases between. Germline CDR1 and CDR2: MNHEY and SMNVEV (reference sequence). The CDR3 runs 11 residues. This CDR3 reads CASSYRRTQYF. The CDR3 DNA reads TGTGCCAGCAGTTACCGAAGGACCCAGTACTTC.

The table lists this clonotype with many counts. The V call is TRBV5-1, the J call TRBJ2-5; D is unclear. Germline CDR1 and CDR2: SGHRS and YFSETQ. V shed 0 bases and J shed 2 bases, with 14 bases lying between them. This CDR3 is 16 amino acids long. The CDR3 here is CASSLGPTNPQETQYF. Written as DNA, the CDR3 is TGCGCCAGCAGCTTGGGGCCTACCAACCCTCAAGAGACCCAGTACTTC. Full variable domain (rest looked up from reference TRBV5-1 and TRBJ2-5): KAGVTQTPRYLIKTRGQQVTLSCSPISGHRSVSWYQQTPGQGLQFLFEYFSETQRNKGNFPGRFSGRQFSNSRSEMNVSTLELGDSALYLCASSLGPTNPQETQYFGPGTRLLVL.

The CDR3, as DNA: TGTGCCAGCACCCAGGGGAGAGGCTACACCTTC. Translated, it gives CASTQGRGYTF. The chain joins TRBV12-3 or TRBV12-4 to TRBJ1-2, with a weak D call TRBD1 (6 bases). The V end lost 7 bases, the J end lost 8 bases, and 11 bases lay between the germline ends. The length of the CDR3 is 11 residues.

V is TRBV27 and J is TRBJ1-1, with 7 bases fitting TRBD1. The CDR3 is made up of 17 amino acids. Germline trimming cut 1 base from V and 3 bases from J; bases unmatched to any gene: 11. Per the germline V gene, CDR1 is MNHEY and CDR2 is SMNVEV (reference sequence). The CDR3 sequence is CASSLYPPLDRDTEAFF. CDR3 sequence (DNA): TGTGCCAGCAGTTTATACCCCCCCCTAGACAGGGACACTGAAGCTTTCTTT.

This clonotype was observed many times. This chain links TRBV18 with TRBJ2-1; 9 positions agree with TRBD1. Germline CDR1 and CDR2: KGHSH and LQKENI. This CDR3 is built from 16 residues. Trimming at V came to 0 bases and at J to 14 bases, leaving 14 bases not matched to a gene. CDR3 sequence: CASSPPPDRGLMKEFF. DNA of the CDR3: TGTGCCAGCTCACCACCACCGGACAGGGGACTAATGAAGGAGTTCTTC.

In its sample, this clonotype was seen a few times. The chain employs TRBV5-1 and TRBJ1-6; TRBD1 matches 8 bases. The CDR3 spans 15 residues. V was pared by 4 bases and J by 6 bases, with 6 bases of the junction left unmatched. CDR1 and CDR2 from the germline V gene are SGHRS and YFSETQ. CDR3 nucleotide sequence: TGCGCCAGCAGCACGGCAGGACAGGGTAATTCACCCCTCCACTTT. Translated: CASSTAGQGNSPLHF.

This chain connects TRBV25-1 to TRBJ2-3; perhaps TRBD1 as D (5 bases). The CDR3 length is 17 residues. V lost 0 bases to trimming and J lost 5 bases, with 18 bases between them. Germline values: CDR1 MGHDK, CDR2 SYGVNS. The CDR3, as DNA: TGTGCCAGCAGTGAATATGTCAGAGGTGGGGCACTAGATACGCAGTATTTT. Protein product: CASSEYVRGGALDTQYF.

A few counts support this clonotype. The chain joins TRBV7-9 to TRBJ1-1; D unclear. From germline, CDR1 is SEHNR and CDR2 FQNEAQ (reference sequence). The CDR3 is made up of 11 amino acids. V was trimmed by 2 bases and J by 10 bases, leaving 8 bases between them. The CDR3 is CASSLSGTAFF. The CDR3, as DNA: TGTGCCAGCAGCTTATCTGGCACAGCTTTCTTT.

This clonotype was recorded once. The chain recombines TRBV7-9 with TRBJ1-1, with 12 bases fitting TRBD1. The CDR3 sequence is 15 residues long. The germline gives CDR1 SEHNR, CDR2 FQNEAQ (reference sequence). J gave up 6 bases and V 0 bases, and 2 bases lay outside the gene matches. Here the CDR3 DNA reads TGTGCCAGCAGCTTAGCAGGGACAGGGGGCCCTGAAGCTTTCTTT. Protein product: CASSLAGTGGPEAFF.

V is TRBV28 and J is TRBJ2-1; TRBD1 aligns across 8 bases. Germline values: CDR1 MDHEN, CDR2 SYDVKM. The CDR3 has 13 residues. The trim removed 6 bases at V and 7 bases at J, leaving 5 bases unmatched. The CDR3 protein is CASRGQVKNEQFF. For the CDR3, the DNA is TGTGCCAGCAGGGGACAGGTGAAAAATGAGCAGTTCTTC. The whole variable domain, filled in from reference TRBV28 and TRBJ2-1, reads DVKVTQSSRYLVKRTGEKVFLECVQDMDHENMFWYRQDPGLGLRLIYFSYDVKMKEKGDIPEGYSVSREKKERFSLILESASTNQTSMYLCASRGQVKNEQFFGPGTRLTVL.

This clonotype came up many times. The genes are TRBV27 and TRBJ1-5; no firm D call. Per germline, CDR1 MNHEY and CDR2 SMNVEV (reference sequence). Trimming shortened V by 3 bases and J by 4 bases, and 10 bases separated the two germline ends. The CDR3 totals 14 residues. In DNA, the CDR3 is TGTGCCAGCAGTTTTTATCCGGGGAATCAGCCCCAGCATTTT. Protein product: CASSFYPGNQPQHF.

This rearrangement joins TRBV12-3 or TRBV12-4 to TRBJ1-1; D gene unclear. The CDR3 runs to 13 residues. V lost 5 bases to trimming and J lost 1 base, with 8 bases between them. CDR3 sequence reads: CASSPEGNTEAFF. DNA for the CDR3: TGTGCCAGCAGTCCAGAGGGGAACACTGAAGCTTTCTTT.

This clonotype has only a few counts. This chain links TRBV6-2 or TRBV6-3 with TRBJ2-7, with TRBD1 matching 8 bases. Germline CDR1 MNHEY, CDR2 SVGEGT. This CDR3 contains 14 residues. J lost 2 bases, V lost 7 bases, and 7 bases had no gene match. CDR3 sequence (DNA): TGTGCCAGCACCACAGGGGGGCAGGCCTACGAGCAGTACTTC. Translation gives CASTTGGQAYEQYF.